Below, 20 T cell receptor beta chains from the same sample are listed, as sequenced in a study of cytomegalovirus exposure and HLA in healthy donors. The primer mix had 60 Vbeta and 13 Jbeta primers. Here immunoSEQ multiplex PCR was the method, and the copy in TCRdb shows in-frame clones only, minus some. This table holds roughly 150,000 clones, roughly 80% found once. The sequenced sample consisted of PBMCs. These receptors came from a male donor in good health and CMV-seronegative.

V and J are TRBV14 and TRBJ1-1; no firm D call. The CDR3 totals 15 residues. Trimming stripped 0 bases from V and 0 bases from J, with 8 bases between. Per the germline V gene, CDR1 is SGHDN and CDR2 is FVKESK. For the CDR3, the DNA is TGTGCCAGCAGCCAAGATCCAGTCGTGAACACTGAAGCTTTCTTT. Translating gives CASSQDPVVNTEAFF.

This chain connects TRBV15 to TRBJ1-1, with a tentative D call TRBD1 (5 bases). V was pared by 4 bases and J by 6 bases, with 21 bases between. Germline CDR1 is LNHNV and CDR2 is YYDKDF (reference sequence). The CDR3 covers 16 residues. DNA for the CDR3: TGTGCCACCAGCACCGGCGTGGCCCGGGGGTTGGCTGAAGCTTTCTTT. Amino acids: CATSTGVARGLAEAFF.

This clone has only one observation. V gene TRBV2 combines with J gene TRBJ1-2; D call uncertain. The CDR3 length is 12 residues. CDR1 SNHLY and CDR2 FYNNEI come from the germline V gene. The ends were cut back, 4 bases at V and 4 bases at J, with 7 bases in the middle. The DNA of the CDR3 is TGTGCCAGCAGTGCGAGGGCCTATGGCTACACCTTC. Its translation: CASSARAYGYTF.

The V and J genes are TRBV7-2 and TRBJ2-3; TRBD2 might be the D (5 bases). The CDR3 sequence is 18 residues long. V shed 3 bases and J shed 0 bases, with 19 bases lying between them. Germline CDR1 and CDR2: SGHTA and FQGNSA. The CDR3 reads CASSLGSGGGLSTDTQYF. CDR3 nucleotides: TGTGCCAGCAGCTTGGGGTCGGGTGGAGGACTTAGCACAGATACGCAGTATTTT.

The chain couples TRBV6-4 to TRBJ2-3, with TRBD1 matching 7 bases. The germline V gene has CDR1 MRHNA and CDR2 SNTAGT. V lost 5 bases, J lost 2 bases, and 4 bases stayed unmatched. This CDR3 is 14 amino acids long. CDR3 sequence (DNA): TGTGCCAGCAGTCTCGACAGGGCCACAGATACGCAGTATTTT. This translates into CASSLDRATDTQYF.

The chain employs TRBV27 and TRBJ2-7, with TRBD1 identical over 10 bases. Looked up from germline, CDR1 is MNHEY and CDR2 is SMNVEV (reference sequence). This CDR3 contains 14 residues. With 3 bases clipped from V and 3 bases from J, the junction kept 2 bases outside the gene matches. This CDR3 is CASSLGTGVYEQYF. DNA of the CDR3: TGTGCCAGCAGTTTGGGGACAGGGGTCTACGAGCAGTACTTC.

This chain connects TRBV6-1 to TRBJ2-7; D may be TRBD2 (5 bases). The CDR3 has 12 amino acids. V dropped 6 bases and J dropped 6 bases, with 12 bases sitting between them. CDR1 MNHNS and CDR2 SASEGT come from the germline V gene. CDR3 sequence: CASSYRGSEQYF. In DNA, the CDR3 is TGTGCCAGCAGCTATAGAGGGAGCGAGCAGTACTTC.

The chain joins TRBV5-6 to TRBJ1-5; maybe TRBD1 (6 bases). Trimming shortened V by 0 bases and J by 1 base, and 8 bases separated the two germline ends. The V gene's germline CDR1 is SGHDT and CDR2 YYEEEE. The CDR3 is made up of 15 amino acids. The CDR3 nucleotides read TGTGCCAGCAGCTTGGGGCAGGGGAGCAATCAGCCCCAGCATTTT. Amino acids: CASSLGQGSNQPQHF.

A note on this clone: Within the sample, other DNA sequences also encode this same CDR3. V usage is TRBV4-3 and J usage is TRBJ2-1; no reliable D call. Germline CDR1 and CDR2: LGHNA and YSLEER. Trimming removed 1 base at V and 4 bases at J, with 11 bases between. This CDR3 has 15 residues. CDR3 bases: TGCGCCAGCAGCCAAGGTGGCGGAAGTTACAATGAGCAGTTCTTC. Its translation: CASSQGGGSYNEQFF.

The rearrangement joins TRBV7-2 to TRBJ1-2, with 10 bases identical to TRBD1. The ends lost 4 bases at V and 4 bases at J; junction bases unmatched: 12. CDR1 is SGHTA, CDR2 FQGNSA, per germline. This CDR3 has 17 amino acids. DNA of the CDR3: TGTGCCAGCAGCTCAGGACAGGGGGAGCGTCTAGTCTATGGCTACACCTTC. Its protein is CASSSGQGERLVYGYTF.

V usage is TRBV5-6 and J usage is TRBJ1-2, with 11 nucleotides matching TRBD1. J was trimmed by 7 bases and V by 7 bases; bases with no gene match: 6. CDR1 and CDR2 from the germline V gene are SGHDT and YYEEEE. This CDR3 contains 13 residues. This CDR3 reads CASQDRGRRGYTF. The CDR3 DNA reads TGTGCCAGCCAGGACAGGGGGCGGCGTGGCTACACCTTC.

This sequence joins TRBV4-1 and TRBJ2-5; 10 bases are shared with TRBD1. The germline CDR1 and CDR2 sequences are MGHRA and YSYEKL. The CDR3 runs to 15 residues. V lost 4 bases and J lost 5; bases outside the gene matches: 7. CDR3: CASSRGQGDPETQYF. CDR3 nucleotide sequence: TGCGCCAGCAGCCGTGGACAGGGGGACCCTGAGACCCAGTACTTC.

The chain combines TRBV7-9 with TRBJ2-3; 13 bases line up with TRBD2. Looked up from germline, CDR1 is SEHNR and CDR2 is FQNEAQ (reference sequence). The length of the CDR3 is 16 residues. Trimming cost V 3 bases and J 6 bases; bases outside gene matches: 6. The CDR3 bases are TGTGCCAGCAGCTTCCGACTAGCGGGGGGTTCGGATACGCAGTATTTT. Translating gives CASSFRLAGGSDTQYF.

The chain links TRBV18 to TRBJ2-5; maybe TRBD2 (6 bases). Germline lookup yields CDR1 KGHSH and CDR2 LQKENI. The CDR3 spans 15 residues. V was pared by 3 bases and J by 1 base, with 12 bases between. As DNA, the CDR3 is TGTGCCAGCTCACCGGCCGGGACTCGCCAAGAGACCCAGTACTTC. As protein: CASSPAGTRQETQYF.

This clone was seen just once. The V and J genes are TRBV6-1 and TRBJ2-7, with a tentative D call TRBD2 (5 bases). The germline CDR1 and CDR2 sequences are MNHNS and SASEGT. The V gene lost 1 base and the J gene lost 4 bases, with 11 bases spanning the gap. CDR3 length equals 14 residues. The CDR3 DNA is TGTGCCAGCAGTGAAGGACAAGGAGGATACGAGCAGTACTTC. It translates to CASSEGQGGYEQYF.

The chain links TRBV6-1 to TRBJ1-1, with D uncertain. Germline-derived CDR1 and CDR2 are MNHNS and SASEGT. Trimming cost V 5 bases and J 6 bases, with 16 bases left between them. This CDR3 contains 14 residues. The CDR3 DNA reads TGTGCCAGCAGTCCCCGGGTCTACGACGCTGAAGCTTTCTTT. This gives the protein CASSPRVYDAEAFF.

In regard to this clone: This CDR3 is also generated by other DNA sequences in the sample. The genes are TRBV5-1 and TRBJ1-5; 7 nucleotides align to TRBD1. V gave up 4 bases and J gave up 2 bases; unmatched junction bases: 3. This CDR3 is 14 amino acids long. Germline V CDR1 and CDR2: SGHRS, YFSETQ. This CDR3 reads CASSPGQGNQPQHF. CDR3 coding DNA: TGCGCCAGCAGCCCCGGACAGGGCAATCAGCCCCAGCATTTT.

The sample holds one count of this clone. The rearrangement links TRBV5-1 to TRBJ1-2; possible D gene TRBD1, 5 bases. The V gene's germline CDR1 is SGHRS and CDR2 YFSETQ. The CDR3 totals 14 residues. The V end was cut by 0 bases, the J end by 4 bases, with 10 bases between. The CDR3 here is CASSLEAGRYGYTF. The CDR3 DNA reads TGCGCCAGCAGCTTGGAGGCAGGGCGCTATGGCTACACCTTC.

As DNA, the CDR3 is TGTGCCAGCAGCTTAGATGGAGGGAGGGGTGGCTACACCTTC. Encoded protein: CASSLDGGRGGYTF. This chain connects TRBV13 to TRBJ1-2, with D perhaps matching TRBD1 (5 bases). Trimming cost V 1 base and J 7 bases, with 13 bases left between them. Germline V gene data show CDR1 as PRHDT and CDR2 as FYEKMQ (reference sequence). The length of the CDR3 is 14 residues.

The chain joins TRBV6-5 to TRBJ2-2; no clear D. Germline V gives CDR1 MNHEY, CDR2 SVGAGI. Deletions cut 7 bases from V and 3 bases from J, with 12 bases between. CDR3 length: 14 residues. The CDR3 DNA reads TGTGCCAGCACTCAGTGGGCGCACACCGGGGAGCTGTTTTTT. Its protein product is CASTQWAHTGELFF.